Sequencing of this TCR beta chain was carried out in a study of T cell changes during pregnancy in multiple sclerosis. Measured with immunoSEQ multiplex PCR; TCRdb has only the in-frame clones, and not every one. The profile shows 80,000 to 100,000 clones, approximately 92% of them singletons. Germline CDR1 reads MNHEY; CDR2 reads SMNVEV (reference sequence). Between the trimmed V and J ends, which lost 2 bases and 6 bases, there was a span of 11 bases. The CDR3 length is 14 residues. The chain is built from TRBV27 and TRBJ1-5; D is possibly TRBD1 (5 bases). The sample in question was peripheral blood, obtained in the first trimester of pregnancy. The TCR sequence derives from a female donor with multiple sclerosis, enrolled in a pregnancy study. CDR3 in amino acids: CASSLQGNLQPQHF. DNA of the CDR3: TGTGCCAGCAGTTTACAGGGCAACCTTCAGCCCCAGCATTTT.